Sequencing of this T cell receptor beta chain was carried out in a study of blood T cell repertoires in COVID-19. Overall study: Donors in the United States, Italy and Spain gave samples during acute or convalescent COVID-19.

Produced via immunoSEQ multiplex PCR; TCRdb's table is partial and in-frame only. The data show about 120,000 clones, with 79% seen just once and 30% to 45% held by the top ten. The TCR sequence derives from a middle-aged man with active or convalescent COVID-19. The material sequenced was peripheral blood.

The CDR3 nucleotides read TGTGCCAGCACATTGGGCGTCTACACCGGGGAGCTGTTTTTT. It translates to CASTLGVYTGELFF. The V and J genes are TRBV6-5 and TRBJ2-2; D ambiguous. Trimming pared 7 bases from V and 3 bases from J, leaving 12 bases between. This CDR3 region has 14 residues. CDR1 and CDR2 from the germline V gene are MNHEY and SVGAGI.